This passage covers 28 T cell receptor beta chains from one sample sequenced in a study of blood T cell repertoires in COVID-19. Here immunoSEQ multiplex PCR was the method, and the copy in TCRdb shows in-frame clones only, minus some. The data hold 130,000 to 150,000 clones, with roughly 87% observed a single time. The sequencing input was peripheral blood. These receptors originate from a man between 65 and 85 years old with acute or convalescent COVID-19.

The chain has TRBV28 and TRBJ1-3; a weak D match, TRBD1 (5 bases). Per germline, CDR1 MDHEN and CDR2 SYDVKM. V was trimmed by 3 bases and J by 2 bases, leaving 8 bases between them. This CDR3 region has 14 residues. This CDR3 reads CASSFARAGNTIYF. The CDR3 nucleotides read TGTGCCAGCAGTTTTGCCAGGGCTGGAAACACCATATATTTT.

The rearrangement joins TRBV3-1 (or the pseudogene TRBV3-2) to TRBJ2-7; the match to TRBD2 covers 10 bases. This CDR3 contains 16 residues. With V trimmed by 3 bases and J by 6 bases, 11 bases remained unmatched. The germline CDR1 and CDR2 sequences are LGHDT and YNNKEL (reference sequence). CDR3 sequence (DNA): TGTGCCAGCAGCCACGTCGAGGGACTAGCGAAACCCGAGCAGTACTTC. Protein sequence: CASSHVEGLAKPEQYF.

The gene calls are TRBV6-2 or TRBV6-3 and TRBJ2-3; TRBD2 matches 9 bases. The CDR3 is 18 residues long. Germline assignment: CDR1 MNHEY and CDR2 SVGEGT. Trimming took 0 bases from V and 0 from J; bases not matched to a gene: 7. CDR3 nucleotides: TGTGCCAGCAGTTACTCGATCGGGCTAGCGGGGAGCACAGATACGCAGTATTTT. It is translated as CASSYSIGLAGSTDTQYF.

V gene TRBV2 combines with J gene TRBJ2-5; 8 bases agree with TRBD1. Losses at the gene ends were 7 bases for V and 5 bases for J; bases not matched to a gene: 9. CDR3 size: 14 residues. CDR1 and CDR2 from the germline V gene are SNHLY and FYNNEI. This chain's CDR3 is CASMRPGGWETQYF. In DNA form, the CDR3 reads TGTGCCAGCATGCGGCCAGGGGGCTGGGAGACCCAGTACTTC.

V and J are TRBV11-1 and TRBJ2-7; D might be TRBD1 (6 bases). The CDR3 has 15 amino acids. Germline V gives CDR1 SGHAT, CDR2 FQDESV (reference sequence). V shed 0 bases and J shed 2 bases, with 11 bases lying between them. CDR3 amino acids: CASSLALTGTYEQYF. CDR3 DNA: TGTGCCAGCAGCTTAGCGCTCACAGGGACCTACGAGCAGTACTTC.

The rearrangement uses TRBV28 and TRBJ2-7, with 9 bases that match TRBD1. The CDR3 runs 15 residues. Germline CDR1 reads MDHEN; CDR2 reads SYDVKM. V trimming: 6 bases; J trimming: 0 bases; junction bases outside the gene matches: 6. CDR3 in amino acids: CASSPRQGGSYEQYF. The DNA of the CDR3 is TGTGCCAGCAGCCCTCGACAGGGGGGCTCCTACGAGCAGTACTTC. Filled out from reference TRBV28 and TRBJ2-7, the complete variable domain reads DVKVTQSSRYLVKRTGEKVFLECVQDMDHENMFWYRQDPGLGLRLIYFSYDVKMKEKGDIPEGYSVSREKKERFSLILESASTNQTSMYLCASSPRQGGSYEQYFGPGTRLTVT.

In this sample, this clone turned up once. The V and J genes are TRBV4-2 and TRBJ1-5; D unresolved. CDR1 is LGHNA and CDR2 is YNFKEQ in the germline V gene. This CDR3 comprises 17 residues. Trimming pared 0 bases from V and 2 bases from J, leaving 14 bases between. CDR3 bases: TGTGCCAGCAGCCAAGAGGCATACGCAACCCGCAATCAGCCCCAGCATTTT. Translation: CASSQEAYATRNQPQHF.

The chain has TRBV6-1 and TRBJ2-7, with D unresolved. Trimming took 2 bases from V and 3 from J, leaving 11 bases between them. Per the germline V gene, CDR1 is MNHNS and CDR2 is SASEGT. The CDR3 covers 14 residues. The CDR3 bases are TGTGCCAGCAGTGAAATTCAGCTAGGCTACGAGCAGTACTTC. Its translation is CASSEIQLGYEQYF.

The J gene is TRBJ2-1, the V gene TRBV4-1; 9 positions match TRBD2. Unmatched junction bases numbered 7, after V lost 0 bases and J lost 7 bases. This CDR3 spans 16 amino acids. Germline lookup yields CDR1 MGHRA and CDR2 YSYEKL. CDR3 nucleotide sequence: TGCGCCAGCAGCCAAGATGTAGCGGGAGAGAGGAATGAGCAGTTCTTC. Translated, it gives CASSQDVAGERNEQFF.

V is TRBV7-8 and J is TRBJ2-2; D gene uncertain. The CDR3 is made up of 15 amino acids. Germline V gene lookup returns CDR1 SGHVS and CDR2 FQNEAQ. The ends were cut back, 1 base at V and 0 bases at J, with 6 bases in the middle. The chain's CDR3 is CASSLGAPNTGELFF. CDR3 DNA sequence: TGTGCCAGCAGCTTAGGGGCGCCGAACACCGGGGAGCTGTTTTTT.

The genes are TRBV25-1 and TRBJ1-3; D is unresolved. The CDR3 runs to 13 residues. The ends were cut back, 4 bases at V and 4 bases at J, with 8 bases in the middle. Looked up from germline, CDR1 is MGHDK and CDR2 is SYGVNS. CDR3 DNA sequence: TGTGCCAGCAGTGCTCCGGGGGGAAACACCATATATTTT. Its translation: CASSAPGGNTIYF.

As concerns this clone: This CDR3 is also generated by other DNA sequences in the sample. The chain joins TRBV18 to TRBJ2-3; 13 bases are shared with TRBD2. V trimming: 2 bases; J trimming: 1 base; junction bases outside the gene matches: 0. This CDR3 comprises 16 residues. Germline CDR1 is KGHSH and CDR2 is LQKENI. CDR3 sequence reads: CASSPGLAGGTDTQYF. CDR3 sequence (DNA): TGTGCCAGCTCACCAGGACTAGCGGGGGGCACAGATACGCAGTATTTT. Variable domain in full (rest from reference TRBV18 and TRBJ2-3): NAGVMQNPRHLVRRRGQEARLRCSPMKGHSHVYWYRQLPEEGLKFMVYLQKENIIDESGMPKERFSAEFPKEGPSILRIQQVVRGDSAAYFCASSPGLAGGTDTQYFGPGTRLTVL.

J is TRBJ2-3 and V is TRBV5-1; weak D call: TRBD2 (6 bases). Germline V lookup: CDR1 SGHRS, CDR2 YFSETQ. The CDR3 consists of 15 residues. Trimming shortened V by 4 bases and J by 0 bases, and 12 bases separated the two germline ends. CDR3 nucleotides: TGCGCCAGCAGCCCGGGAGATCGTAGCACAGATACGCAGTATTTT. It translates to CASSPGDRSTDTQYF.

V and J are TRBV14 and TRBJ2-2, with 7 nucleotides matching TRBD2. The ends lost 5 bases at V and 2 bases at J; junction bases unmatched: 2. This CDR3 is built from 14 residues. Germline-derived CDR1 and CDR2 are SGHDN and FVKESK. As DNA, the CDR3 is TGTGCCAGCAGCAGGGACTATAACACCGGGGAGCTGTTTTTT. It encodes CASSRDYNTGELFF. Based on the CDR3 plus reference TRBV14 and TRBJ2-2, the full variable domain is EAGVTQFPSHSVIEKGQTVTLRCDPISGHDNLYWYRRVMGKEIKFLLHFVKESKQDESGMPNNRFLAERTGGTYSTLKVQPAELEDSGVYFCASSRDYNTGELFFGEGSRLTVL.

This chain links TRBV7-8 with TRBJ2-3; 7 bases map to TRBD2. CDR3 length: 16 amino acids. The germline V gene encodes CDR1 SGHVS and CDR2 FQNEAQ. V dropped 4 bases and J dropped 5; count of bases not matched to a gene: 12. The CDR3 is CASSSQAGNEGDTQYF. CDR3 nucleotide sequence: TGTGCCAGCAGCTCGCAAGCGGGAAACGAGGGAGATACGCAGTATTTT.

The V call is TRBV28, the J call TRBJ1-2; TRBD1 agrees at 7 bases. With 6 bases clipped from V and 2 bases from J, the junction kept 12 bases outside the gene matches. The CDR3 runs to 16 residues. CDR1 MDHEN and CDR2 SYDVKM come from the germline V gene. The CDR3 DNA is TGTGCCAGCAGGGGTCGACAGGGAAGAATGAACTATGGCTACACCTTC. Protein sequence: CASRGRQGRMNYGYTF.

The chain employs TRBV14 and TRBJ1-2; 9 bases match TRBD1. The CDR3 has 13 residues. Germline V gene data show CDR1 as SGHDN and CDR2 as FVKESK. V lost 4 bases to trimming and J lost 5 bases; unmatched junction nucleotides: 2. DNA for the CDR3: TGTGCCAGCAGCCCGGACAGGGGTTATGGCTACACCTTC. Translating gives CASSPDRGYGYTF.

This chain connects TRBV5-1 to TRBJ1-5, with 8 nucleotides matching TRBD1. The CDR3 contains 16 residues. The germline gives CDR1 SGHRS, CDR2 YFSETQ. With 4 bases clipped from V and 0 bases from J, the junction kept 6 bases outside the gene matches. This CDR3 reads CASSPTGDHSNQPQHF. CDR3 nucleotides: TGCGCCAGCAGCCCGACAGGGGATCATAGCAATCAGCCCCAGCATTTT. Complete variable domain (other parts from reference TRBV5-1 and TRBJ1-5): KAGVTQTPRYLIKTRGQQVTLSCSPISGHRSVSWYQQTPGQGLQFLFEYFSETQRNKGNFPGRFSGRQFSNSRSEMNVSTLELGDSALYLCASSPTGDHSNQPQHFGDGTRLSIL.

This sequence joins TRBV2 and TRBJ2-5, with TRBD2 matching over 12 bases. The CDR3 covers 16 residues. Germline V gene data show CDR1 as SNHLY and CDR2 as FYNNEI. V trimming: 8 bases; J trimming: 4 bases; junction bases outside the gene matches: 11. CDR3 DNA: TGTGCCAGCGCCCAGCGGCTAGCGGGGGGGGGAGAGACCCAGTACTTC. Residues: CASAQRLAGGGETQYF.

The V and J genes are TRBV28 and TRBJ1-4, with a possible D match to TRBD1 (5 bases). V was trimmed by 6 bases and J by 7 bases, leaving 15 bases between them. Germline assignment: CDR1 MDHEN and CDR2 SYDVKM. The CDR3 extends over 14 amino acids. DNA for the CDR3: TGTGCCAGCAGGTCCCAGACAGTCTCTGAAAAACTGTTTTTT. This encodes CASRSQTVSEKLFF. The full variable domain, its missing parts supplied by reference TRBV28 and TRBJ1-4, is DVKVTQSSRYLVKRTGEKVFLECVQDMDHENMFWYRQDPGLGLRLIYFSYDVKMKEKGDIPEGYSVSREKKERFSLILESASTNQTSMYLCASRSQTVSEKLFFGSGTQLSVL.

This rearrangement joins TRBV11-1 to TRBJ2-3; 8 bases fit TRBD1. The CDR3 is 15 residues long. Germline loops: CDR1 SGHAT, CDR2 FQDESV (reference sequence). Unmatched junction bases numbered 8, after V lost 6 bases and J lost 3 bases. The CDR3: CASSRYGQGTDTQYF. Written as DNA, the CDR3 is TGTGCCAGCAGTCGATACGGACAGGGAACAGATACGCAGTATTTT.

This sequence joins TRBV10-1 and TRBJ1-6; 9 nucleotides line up with TRBD1. Germline CDR1 WNHNN, CDR2 SYGVQD (reference sequence). The V and J ends lost 5 bases and 6 bases, in that order; junction bases with no gene match: 8. The length of the CDR3 is 16 residues. The CDR3 nucleotides are TGCGCCAGCAGTCCCGGGACAGGGAATATTAATTCACCCCTCCACTTT. It codes for CASSPGTGNINSPLHF.

The rearrangement uses TRBV27 and TRBJ2-5; D perhaps matches TRBD1 (5 bases). Germline assignment: CDR1 MNHEY and CDR2 SMNVEV (reference sequence). V was clipped by 3 bases and J by 1 base, with 18 bases between them. This CDR3 contains 17 residues. The DNA of the CDR3 is TGTGCCAGCAGTTTCCTCCCAGGGCAGGGAACCCAAGAGACCCAGTACTTC. Translation gives CASSFLPGQGTQETQYF.

The rearrangement links TRBV14 to TRBJ2-5; TRBD1 might be the D (6 bases). V was cut by 1 base and J by 5 bases, with 20 bases left in between. Germline CDR1 reads SGHDN; CDR2 reads FVKESK. The length of the CDR3 is 17 residues. The CDR3 DNA sequence: TGTGCCAGCAGCCAAGGTGTCGCCAGGGGAGTTTGGGAGACCCAGTACTTC. Its protein is CASSQGVARGVWETQYF.

This clone appeared a single time. The chain couples TRBV28 to TRBJ2-5, with 10 bases matching TRBD2. CDR1 MDHEN and CDR2 SYDVKM come from the germline V gene. V lost 5 bases to trimming and J lost 4 bases; unmatched junction nucleotides: 7. CDR3 length: 15 amino acids. The chain's CDR3 is CASSPIAGGRETQYF. The CDR3 bases are TGTGCCAGCAGTCCCATAGCGGGAGGACGAGAGACCCAGTACTTC.

This chain's CDR3 is CASSQVELAASEQYF. Here the CDR3 DNA reads TGTGCCAGCAGCCAAGTTGAACTAGCGGCAAGCGAGCAGTACTTC. V and J are TRBV4-2 and TRBJ2-7, with TRBD2 matching 8 bases. With V trimmed by 1 base and J by 6 bases, 8 bases remained unmatched. Germline CDR1 LGHNA, CDR2 YNFKEQ. The CDR3 is made up of 15 amino acids.

V gene TRBV4-1 combines with J gene TRBJ2-5; TRBD2 agrees at 9 bases. J gave up 5 bases and V 1 base, and 11 bases lay outside the gene matches. The CDR3 is 17 amino acids. Germline assignment: CDR1 MGHRA and CDR2 YSYEKL. This CDR3 is CASSQGPAGGPQETQYF. For the CDR3, the DNA is TGCGCCAGCAGCCAAGGGCCGGCGGGAGGGCCTCAGGAGACCCAGTACTTC.

This clone was recorded once. The chain has TRBV7-9 and TRBJ1-6, with D uncertain. This CDR3 region has 13 residues. Trimming left V 1 base short and J 8 bases short, with 6 bases between. The germline gives CDR1 SEHNR, CDR2 FQNEAQ (reference sequence). The CDR3 DNA sequence: TGTGCCAGCAGCTTAGGCGGGGATTCACCCCTCCACTTT. Its protein is CASSLGGDSPLHF.